This T cell receptor beta chain was identified during a study of immune evolution from preneoplasia to lung adenocarcinoma. V was pared by 7 bases and J by 8 bases, with 14 bases between. The CDR3 contains 13 residues. The germline CDR1 and CDR2 sequences are MGHDK and SYGVNS. H&E slides confirmed each diagnosis, reviewed by two pathologists independently. This table comes from immunoSEQ multiplex PCR, and its TCRdb copy is limited to in-frame clones, with some not included. The sample carries under 3,000 clones, around 83% recorded once. This TCR came from a person aged 70 to 85 with lung adenocarcinoma. The sample consisted of FFPE atypical adenomatous hyperplasia tissue from the lung. The subset: atypical adenomatous hyperplasia (AAH), lung preneoplasia. The chain uses TRBV25-1 and TRBJ1-4; D perhaps matches TRBD1 (6 bases). CDR3 sequence reads: CASTTGGGEKLFF. CDR3 coding DNA: TGTGCCAGCACGACAGGCGGTGGCGAAAAACTGTTTTTT.